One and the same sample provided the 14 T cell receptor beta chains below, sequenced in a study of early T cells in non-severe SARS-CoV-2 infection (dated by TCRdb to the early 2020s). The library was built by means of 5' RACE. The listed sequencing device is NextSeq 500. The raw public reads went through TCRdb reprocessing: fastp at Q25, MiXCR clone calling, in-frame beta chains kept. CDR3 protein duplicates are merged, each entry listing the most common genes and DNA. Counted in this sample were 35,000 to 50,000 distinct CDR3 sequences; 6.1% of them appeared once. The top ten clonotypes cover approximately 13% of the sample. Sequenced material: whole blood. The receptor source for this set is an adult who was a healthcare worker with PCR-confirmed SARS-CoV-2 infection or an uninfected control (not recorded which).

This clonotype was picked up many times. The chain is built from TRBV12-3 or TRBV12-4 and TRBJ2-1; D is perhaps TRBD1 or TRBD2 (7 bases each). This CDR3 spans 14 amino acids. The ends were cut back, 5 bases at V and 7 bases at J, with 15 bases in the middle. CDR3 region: CASSGEGARNEQFF. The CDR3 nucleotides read TGTGCCAGCAGTGGGGAGGGGGCTCGGAATGAGCAGTTCTTC.

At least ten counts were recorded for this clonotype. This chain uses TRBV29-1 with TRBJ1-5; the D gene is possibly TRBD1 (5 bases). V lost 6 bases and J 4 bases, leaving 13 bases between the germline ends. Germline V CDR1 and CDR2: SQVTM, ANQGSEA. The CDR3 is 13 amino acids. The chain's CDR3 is CSVSQEFNQPQHF. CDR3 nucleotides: TGCAGCGTATCACAGGAATTTAATCAGCCCCAGCATTTT.

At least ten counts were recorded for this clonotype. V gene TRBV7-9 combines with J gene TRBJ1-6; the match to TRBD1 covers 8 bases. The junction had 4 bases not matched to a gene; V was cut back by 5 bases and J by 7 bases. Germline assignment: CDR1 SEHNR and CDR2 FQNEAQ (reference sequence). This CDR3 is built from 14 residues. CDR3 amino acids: CASSPQGENSPLHF. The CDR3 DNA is TGTGCCAGCAGCCCACAGGGGGAGAATTCACCCCTCCACTTT.

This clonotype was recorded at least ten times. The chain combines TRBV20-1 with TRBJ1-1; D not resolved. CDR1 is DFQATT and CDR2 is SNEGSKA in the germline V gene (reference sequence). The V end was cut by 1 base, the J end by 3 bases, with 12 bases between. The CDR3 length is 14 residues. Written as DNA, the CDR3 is TGCAGTGCTAGAGTGGGCTCCCCCGACACTGAAGCTTTCTTT. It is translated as CSARVGSPDTEAFF.

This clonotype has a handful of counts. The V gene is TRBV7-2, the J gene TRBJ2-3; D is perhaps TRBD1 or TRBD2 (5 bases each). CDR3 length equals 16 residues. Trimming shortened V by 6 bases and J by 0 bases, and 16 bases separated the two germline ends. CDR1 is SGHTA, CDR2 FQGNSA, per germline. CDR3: CASSRGALGSTDTQYF. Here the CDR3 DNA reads TGTGCCAGCAGTCGAGGGGCCCTGGGGAGCACAGATACGCAGTATTTT. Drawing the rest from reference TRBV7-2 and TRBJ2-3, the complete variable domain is GAGVSQSPSNKVTEKGKDVELRCDPISGHTALYWYRQSLGQGLEFLIYFQGNSAPDKSGLPSDRFSAERTGGSVSTLTIQRTQQEDSAVYLCASSRGALGSTDTQYFGPGTRLTVL.

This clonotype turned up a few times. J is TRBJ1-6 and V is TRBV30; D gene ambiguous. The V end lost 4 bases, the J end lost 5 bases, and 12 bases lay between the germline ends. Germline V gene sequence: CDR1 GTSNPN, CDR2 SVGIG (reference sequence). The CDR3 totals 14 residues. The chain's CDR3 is CAWNLRQNNSPLHF. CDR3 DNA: TGTGCCTGGAATCTTCGGCAGAATAATTCACCCCTCCACTTT.

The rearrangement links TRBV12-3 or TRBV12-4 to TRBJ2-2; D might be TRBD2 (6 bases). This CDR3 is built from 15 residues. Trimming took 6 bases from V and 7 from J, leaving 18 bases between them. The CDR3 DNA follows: TGTGCCAGCAGCCCAAATCGGCGGGGTATCGGGGAGCTGTTTTTT. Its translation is CASSPNRRGIGELFF.

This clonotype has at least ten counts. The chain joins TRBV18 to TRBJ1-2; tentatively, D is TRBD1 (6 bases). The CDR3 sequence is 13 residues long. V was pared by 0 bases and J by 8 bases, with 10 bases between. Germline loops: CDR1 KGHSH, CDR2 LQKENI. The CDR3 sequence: CASSPPAGEGYTF. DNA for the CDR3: TGTGCCAGCTCACCACCAGCAGGGGAAGGCTACACCTTC.

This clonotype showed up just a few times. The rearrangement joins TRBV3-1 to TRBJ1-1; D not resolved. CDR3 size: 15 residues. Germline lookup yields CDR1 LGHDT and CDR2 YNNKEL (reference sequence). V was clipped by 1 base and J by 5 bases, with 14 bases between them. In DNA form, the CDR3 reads TGTGCCAGCAGCCAAGCGGGAGGTCTGACGACTGAAGCTTTCTTT. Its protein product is CASSQAGGLTTEAFF.

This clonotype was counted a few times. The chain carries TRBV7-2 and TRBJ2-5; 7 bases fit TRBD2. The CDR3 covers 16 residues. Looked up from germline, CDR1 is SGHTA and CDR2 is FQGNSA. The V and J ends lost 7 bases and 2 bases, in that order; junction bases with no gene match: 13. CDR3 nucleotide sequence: TGTGCCAGCAACTTGCTGGGCCTAGCGGTACAAGAGACCCAGTACTTC. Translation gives CASNLLGLAVQETQYF. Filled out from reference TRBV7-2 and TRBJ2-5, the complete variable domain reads GAGVSQSPSNKVTEKGKDVELRCDPISGHTALYWYRQSLGQGLEFLIYFQGNSAPDKSGLPSDRFSAERTGGSVSTLTIQRTQQEDSAVYLCASNLLGLAVQETQYFGPGTRLLVL.

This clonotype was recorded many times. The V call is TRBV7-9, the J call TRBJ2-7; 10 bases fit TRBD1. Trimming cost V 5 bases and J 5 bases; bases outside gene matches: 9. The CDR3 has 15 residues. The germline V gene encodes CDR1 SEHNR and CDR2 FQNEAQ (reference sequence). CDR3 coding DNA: TGTGCCAGCAGCAATAGCGGGACAGGGGATCACGAGCAGTACTTC. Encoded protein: CASSNSGTGDHEQYF.

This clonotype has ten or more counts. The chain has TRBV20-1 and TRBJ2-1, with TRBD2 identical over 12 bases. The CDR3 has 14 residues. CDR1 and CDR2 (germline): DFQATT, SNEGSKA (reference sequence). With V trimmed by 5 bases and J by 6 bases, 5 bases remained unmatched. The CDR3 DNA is TGCAGTGCTCAGCTAGCGGGGGGGCGCAATGAGCAGTTCTTC. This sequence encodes CSAQLAGGRNEQFF.

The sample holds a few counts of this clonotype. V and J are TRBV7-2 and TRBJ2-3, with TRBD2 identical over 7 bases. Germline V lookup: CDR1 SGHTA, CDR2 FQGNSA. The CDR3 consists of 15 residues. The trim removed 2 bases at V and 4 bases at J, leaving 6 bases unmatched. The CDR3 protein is CASSLFPRGADTQYF. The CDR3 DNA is TGTGCCAGCAGCTTATTCCCCCGGGGGGCAGATACGCAGTATTTT. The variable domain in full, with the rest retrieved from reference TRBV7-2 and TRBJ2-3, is GAGVSQSPSNKVTEKGKDVELRCDPISGHTALYWYRQSLGQGLEFLIYFQGNSAPDKSGLPSDRFSAERTGGSVSTLTIQRTQQEDSAVYLCASSLFPRGADTQYFGPGTRLTVL.

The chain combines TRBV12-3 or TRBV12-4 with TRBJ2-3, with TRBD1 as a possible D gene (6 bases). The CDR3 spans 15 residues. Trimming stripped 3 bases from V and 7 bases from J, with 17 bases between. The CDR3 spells CASSLGAASIHTQYF. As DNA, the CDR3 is TGTGCCAGCAGTTTGGGGGCTGCAAGCATACATACGCAGTATTTT.